The present T cell receptor beta chain was sequenced within a study of blood T cells in healthy people across ages. Study conclusions and caveats: When set beside aged donors, long-lived donors presented more naive CD4+ cells and higher diversity. There was no known CMV status for donors, so expanded clonotype changes were possibly confounded.

Trimming took 2 bases from V and 9 from J, leaving 11 bases between them. Germline V gives CDR1 SGHTA, CDR2 FQGNSA. This CDR3 has 13 residues. Peripheral blood samples of 9.5 to 10 milliliters were drawn from each donor. The authors ran a second PCR of 7 to 11 cycles using a sample-barcoded 5' primer and a J-beta primer mix. The study obtained at least 2.5 million CDR3-containing paired-end reads from every sample. Using its own MiXCR run on the 5' RACE reads, TCRdb lists one record per CDR3 protein. The sample records under 2 million distinct CDR3 sequences, roughly 30% being singletons. This clonotype was detected a few times. Its antigen remains unknown.

This chain joins TRBV7-2 and TRBJ2-1, with D perhaps matching TRBD2 (5 bases). The receptor was derived from a woman between 25 and 40 years old in good health. Material: blood. CDR3 in amino acids: CASSLRLAGEQFF. For the CDR3, the DNA is TGTGCCAGCAGCTTACGACTGGCGGGTGAGCAGTTCTTC.